This T cell receptor (beta chain) came from a study of blood T cells in healthy people across ages. General study results and limits: TCR beta diversity, measured per million T cells, fell in a roughly linear way with age.

A second PCR of roughly 6 to 12 cycles used a sample-barcoded 5' primer and a J-beta primer mix. From the 5' RACE reads, TCRdb called clonotypes with MiXCR, one entry per CDR3 protein. This sample has fewer than 900,000 distinct CDR3 sequences, with roughly 43% found just once. About this clonotype: Its antigen is unidentified.

Trimming cost V 5 bases and J 0 bases, with 14 bases left between them. The CDR3 runs to 16 residues. Germline CDR1 and CDR2: MDHEN and SYDVKM. Healthy Caucasian individuals from Russia aged about 6 to 95 served as donors. Sequencing used blood. The V gene is TRBV28, the J gene TRBJ1-5; D unresolved. The sequence derives from a woman aged 60-70 years in good health. The CDR3 DNA follows: TGTGCCAGCAGTCCAATTTTGGGGAATAGCAATCAGCCCCAGCATTTT. Translation: CASSPILGNSNQPQHF.